Below, one TCR beta chain is given with its context. TCRdb re-analysed the RT-PCR reads in MiXCR, keeping a single row per CDR3 protein. The sample consists of about 680,000 distinct CDR3 sequences, 12% to 15% of them appearing once. Germline loops: CDR1 DFQATT, CDR2 SNEGSKA (reference sequence). V lost 0 bases to trimming and J lost 7 bases; unmatched junction nucleotides: 8. The CDR3 extends over 14 amino acids. J is TRBJ2-5 and V is TRBV20-1, with TRBD1 matching over 7 bases. The specimen was memory CD4+ T cells from blood. This clonotype was obtained from a female donor in good health, serving as a healthy control. The CDR3 loop is CSARDEGAIGTQYF. In DNA form, the CDR3 reads TGCAGTGCTAGAGACGAGGGGGCCATTGGGACCCAGTACTTC.